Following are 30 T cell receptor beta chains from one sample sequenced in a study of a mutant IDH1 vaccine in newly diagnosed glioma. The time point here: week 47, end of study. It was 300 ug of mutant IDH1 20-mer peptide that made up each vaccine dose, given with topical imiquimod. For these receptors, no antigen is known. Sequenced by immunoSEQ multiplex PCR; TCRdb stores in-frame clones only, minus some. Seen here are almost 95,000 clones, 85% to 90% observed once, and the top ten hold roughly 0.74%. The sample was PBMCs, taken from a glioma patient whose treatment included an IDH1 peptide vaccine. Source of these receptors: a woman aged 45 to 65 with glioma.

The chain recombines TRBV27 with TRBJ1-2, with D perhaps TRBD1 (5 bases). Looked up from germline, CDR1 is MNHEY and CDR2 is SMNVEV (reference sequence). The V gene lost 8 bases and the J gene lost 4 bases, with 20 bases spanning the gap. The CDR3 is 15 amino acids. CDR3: CASHPGGGRGYGYTF. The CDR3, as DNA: TGTGCCAGCCACCCCGGGGGGGGTAGGGGCTATGGCTACACCTTC.

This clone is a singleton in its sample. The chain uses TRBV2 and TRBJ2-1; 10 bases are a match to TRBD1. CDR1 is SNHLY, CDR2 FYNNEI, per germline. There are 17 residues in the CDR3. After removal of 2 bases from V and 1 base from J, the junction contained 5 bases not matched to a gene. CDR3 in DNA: TGTGCCAGCAGTGAATTCGGGACAGGGGAATCCTACAATGAGCAGTTCTTC. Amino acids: CASSEFGTGESYNEQFF.

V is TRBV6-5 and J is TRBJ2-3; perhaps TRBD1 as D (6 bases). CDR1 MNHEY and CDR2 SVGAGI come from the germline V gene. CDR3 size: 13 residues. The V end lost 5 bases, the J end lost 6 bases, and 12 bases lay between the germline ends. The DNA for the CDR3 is TGTGCCAGCAGTACCCGGACAGCCGATACGCAGTATTTT. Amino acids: CASSTRTADTQYF.

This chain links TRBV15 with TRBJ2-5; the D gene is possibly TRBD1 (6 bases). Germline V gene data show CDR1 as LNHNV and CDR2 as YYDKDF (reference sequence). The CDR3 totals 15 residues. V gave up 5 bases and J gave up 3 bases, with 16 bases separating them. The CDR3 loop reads CATSGQSGGKETQYF. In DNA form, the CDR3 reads TGTGCCACCAGCGGACAGAGTGGGGGAAAAGAGACCCAGTACTTC.

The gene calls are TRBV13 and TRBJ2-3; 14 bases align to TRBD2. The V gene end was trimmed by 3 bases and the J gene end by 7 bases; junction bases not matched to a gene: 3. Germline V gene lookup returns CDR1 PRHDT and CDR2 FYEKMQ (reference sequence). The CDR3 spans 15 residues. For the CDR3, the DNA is TGTGCCAGCAGCTTGGGACTAGCGGGAGTAAATACGCAGTATTTT. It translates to CASSLGLAGVNTQYF.

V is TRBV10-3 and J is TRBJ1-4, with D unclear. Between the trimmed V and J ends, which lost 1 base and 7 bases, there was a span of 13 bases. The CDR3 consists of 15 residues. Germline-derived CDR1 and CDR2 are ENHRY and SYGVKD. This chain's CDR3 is CAISEFSENGEKLFF. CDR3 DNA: TGTGCCATCAGTGAGTTCAGTGAGAACGGTGAAAAACTGTTTTTT.

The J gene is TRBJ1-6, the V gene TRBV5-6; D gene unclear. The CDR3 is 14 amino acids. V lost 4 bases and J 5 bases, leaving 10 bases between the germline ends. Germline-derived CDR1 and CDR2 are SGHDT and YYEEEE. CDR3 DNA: TGTGCCAGCAGCCCCGTCCTGCATAATTCACCCCTCCACTTT. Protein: CASSPVLHNSPLHF.

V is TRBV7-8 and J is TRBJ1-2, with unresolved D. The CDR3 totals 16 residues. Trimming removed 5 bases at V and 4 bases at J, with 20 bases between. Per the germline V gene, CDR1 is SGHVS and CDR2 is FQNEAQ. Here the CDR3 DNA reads TGTGCCAGCAGCCTAAACCTGGACGTATCGGGCTATGGCTACACCTTC. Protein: CASSLNLDVSGYGYTF.

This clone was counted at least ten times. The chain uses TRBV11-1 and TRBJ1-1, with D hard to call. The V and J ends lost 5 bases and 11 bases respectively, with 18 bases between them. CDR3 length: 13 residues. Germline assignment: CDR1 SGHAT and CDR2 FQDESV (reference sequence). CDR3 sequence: CASSSGRENGAFF. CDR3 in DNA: TGTGCCAGCAGCAGCGGGAGGGAGAACGGGGCTTTCTTT.

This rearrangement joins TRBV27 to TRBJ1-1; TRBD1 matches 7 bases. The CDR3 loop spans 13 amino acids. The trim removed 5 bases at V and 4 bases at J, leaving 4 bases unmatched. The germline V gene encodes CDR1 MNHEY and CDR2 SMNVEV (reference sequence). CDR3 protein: CASSPGQSTEAFF. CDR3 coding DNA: TGTGCCAGCAGTCCGGGACAGTCCACTGAAGCTTTCTTT.

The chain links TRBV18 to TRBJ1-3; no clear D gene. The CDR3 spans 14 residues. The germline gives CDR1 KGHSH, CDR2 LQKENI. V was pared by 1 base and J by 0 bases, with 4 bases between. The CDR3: CASSPQNSGNTIYF. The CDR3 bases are TGTGCCAGCTCACCACAGAACTCTGGAAACACCATATATTTT.

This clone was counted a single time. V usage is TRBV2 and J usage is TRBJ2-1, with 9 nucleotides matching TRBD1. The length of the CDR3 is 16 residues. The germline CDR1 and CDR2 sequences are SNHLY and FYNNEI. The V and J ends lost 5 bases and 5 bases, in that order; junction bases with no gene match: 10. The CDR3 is CASSYPPGQGNNEQFF. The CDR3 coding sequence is TGTGCCAGCAGTTACCCCCCGGGACAGGGAAACAATGAGCAGTTCTTC.

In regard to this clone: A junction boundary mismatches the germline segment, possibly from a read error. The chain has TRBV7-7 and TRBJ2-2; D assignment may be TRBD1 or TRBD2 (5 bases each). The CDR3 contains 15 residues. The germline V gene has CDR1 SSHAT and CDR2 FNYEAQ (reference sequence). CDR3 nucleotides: TGTGCTAGCAGCCCCACGATCCAGAGGGGCGGGGAGCTGTTTTTT. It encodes CASSPTIQRGGELFF. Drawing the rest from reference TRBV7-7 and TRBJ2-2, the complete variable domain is GAGVSQSPRYKVTKRGQDVTLRCDPISSHATLYWYQQALGQGPEFLTYFNYEAQPDKSGLPSDRFSAERPEGSISTLTIQRTEQRDSAMYRCASSPTIQRGGELFFGEGSRLTVL.

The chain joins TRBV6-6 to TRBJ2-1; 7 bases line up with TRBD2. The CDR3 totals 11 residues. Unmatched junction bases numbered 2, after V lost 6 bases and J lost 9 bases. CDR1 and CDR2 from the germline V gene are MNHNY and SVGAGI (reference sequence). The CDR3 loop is CASSAGAEQFF. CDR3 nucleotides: TGTGCCAGCAGCGCGGGAGCTGAGCAGTTCTTC.

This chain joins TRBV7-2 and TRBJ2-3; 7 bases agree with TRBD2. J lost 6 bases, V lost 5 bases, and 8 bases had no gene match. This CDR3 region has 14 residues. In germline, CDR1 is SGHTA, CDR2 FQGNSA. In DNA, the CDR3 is TGTGCCAGCAGCCCCCAGGCGGGAGTTGATACGCAGTATTTT. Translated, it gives CASSPQAGVDTQYF.

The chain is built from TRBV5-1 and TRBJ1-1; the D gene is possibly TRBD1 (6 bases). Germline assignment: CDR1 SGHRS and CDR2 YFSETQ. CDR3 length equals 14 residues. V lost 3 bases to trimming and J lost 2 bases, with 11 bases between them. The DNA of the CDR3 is TGCGCCAGCAGCTACGGACAGCCCAACACTGAAGCTTTCTTT. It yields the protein CASSYGQPNTEAFF.

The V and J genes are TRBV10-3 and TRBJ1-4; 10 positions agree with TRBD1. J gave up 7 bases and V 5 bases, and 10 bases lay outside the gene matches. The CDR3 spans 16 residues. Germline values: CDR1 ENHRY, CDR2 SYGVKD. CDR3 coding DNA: TGTGCCATCAGTAGTCCCGGGACAGGGGTCAGTGAAAAACTGTTTTTT. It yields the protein CAISSPGTGVSEKLFF.

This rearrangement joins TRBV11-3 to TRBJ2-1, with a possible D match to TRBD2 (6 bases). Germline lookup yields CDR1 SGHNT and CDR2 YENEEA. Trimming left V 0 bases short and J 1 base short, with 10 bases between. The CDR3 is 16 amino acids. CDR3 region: CASSLEGSGSYNEQFF. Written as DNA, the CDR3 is TGTGCCAGCAGCTTAGAGGGAAGCGGGTCCTACAATGAGCAGTTCTTC. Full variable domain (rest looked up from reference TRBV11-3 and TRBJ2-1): EAGVVQSPRYKIIEKKQPVAFWCNPISGHNTLYWYLQNLGQGPELLIRYENEEAVDDSQLPKDRFSAERLKGVDSTLKIQPAELGDSAVYLCASSLEGSGSYNEQFFGPGTRLTVL.

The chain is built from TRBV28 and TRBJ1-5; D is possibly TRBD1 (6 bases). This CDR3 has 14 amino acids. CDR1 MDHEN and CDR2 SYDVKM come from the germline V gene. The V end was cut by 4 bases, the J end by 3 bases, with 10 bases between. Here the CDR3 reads CASSWGLHNQPQHF. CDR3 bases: TGTGCCAGCAGTTGGGGGCTCCACAATCAGCCCCAGCATTTT.

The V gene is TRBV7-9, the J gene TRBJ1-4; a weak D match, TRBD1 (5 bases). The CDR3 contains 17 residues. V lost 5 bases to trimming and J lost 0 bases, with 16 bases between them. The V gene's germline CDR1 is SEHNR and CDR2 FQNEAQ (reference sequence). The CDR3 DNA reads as TGTGCCAGCAGCCGAATTCAGGACACCGCAACTAATGAAAAACTGTTTTTT. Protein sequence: CASSRIQDTATNEKLFF.

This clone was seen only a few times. CDR3 loop: CASSEQGNYGYTF. The CDR3 DNA follows: TGTGCCAGCAGTGAACAGGGAAACTATGGCTACACCTTC. The chain links TRBV6-4 to TRBJ1-2; possible D gene TRBD1, 6 bases. Germline V gives CDR1 MRHNA, CDR2 SNTAGT. V dropped 3 bases and J dropped 2 bases, with 7 bases sitting between them. The CDR3 runs to 13 residues.

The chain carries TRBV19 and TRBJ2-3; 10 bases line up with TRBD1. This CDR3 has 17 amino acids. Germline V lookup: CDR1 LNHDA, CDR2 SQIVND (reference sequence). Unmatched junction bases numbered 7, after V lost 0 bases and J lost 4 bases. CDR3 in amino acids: CASSIDWGTGAADTQYF. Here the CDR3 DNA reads TGTGCCAGTAGTATAGATTGGGGGACAGGGGCTGCAGATACGCAGTATTTT.

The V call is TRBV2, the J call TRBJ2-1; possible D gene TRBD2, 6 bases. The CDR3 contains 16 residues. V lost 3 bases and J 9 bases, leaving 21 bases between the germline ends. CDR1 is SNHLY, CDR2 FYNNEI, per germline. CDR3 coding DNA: TGTGCCAGCAGTGACCTCCTCGGGAGAGTAACTCGTGAGCAGTTCTTC. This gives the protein CASSDLLGRVTREQFF.

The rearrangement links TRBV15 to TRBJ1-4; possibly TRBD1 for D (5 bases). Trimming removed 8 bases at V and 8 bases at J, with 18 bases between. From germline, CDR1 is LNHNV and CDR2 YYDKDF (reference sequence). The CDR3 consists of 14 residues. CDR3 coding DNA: TGTGCCACCGTGGTACCGGGACGGGGGGAAAAACTGTTTTTT. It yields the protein CATVVPGRGEKLFF.

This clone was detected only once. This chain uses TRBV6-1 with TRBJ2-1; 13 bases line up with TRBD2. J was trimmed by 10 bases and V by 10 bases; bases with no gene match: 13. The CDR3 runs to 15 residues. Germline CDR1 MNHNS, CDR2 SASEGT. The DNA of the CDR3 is TGTGCCATAGACAGGGGGTTGGGACTAGCGGGAGAGCAGTTCTTC. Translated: CAIDRGLGLAGEQFF.

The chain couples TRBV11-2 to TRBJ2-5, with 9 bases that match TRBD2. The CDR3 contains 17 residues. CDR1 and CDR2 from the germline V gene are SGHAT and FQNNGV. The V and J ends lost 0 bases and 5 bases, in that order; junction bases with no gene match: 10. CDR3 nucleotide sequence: TGTGCCAGCAGCTTAGAGGGGTTAGCGGGAGAGGGGGAGACCCAGTACTTC. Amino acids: CASSLEGLAGEGETQYF.

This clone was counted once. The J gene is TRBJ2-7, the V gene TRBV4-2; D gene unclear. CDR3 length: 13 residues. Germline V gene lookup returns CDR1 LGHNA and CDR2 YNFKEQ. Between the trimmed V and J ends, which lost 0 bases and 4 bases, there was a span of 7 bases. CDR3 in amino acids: CASSQEGIYEQYF. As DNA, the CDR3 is TGTGCCAGCAGCCAAGAGGGGATATACGAGCAGTACTTC.

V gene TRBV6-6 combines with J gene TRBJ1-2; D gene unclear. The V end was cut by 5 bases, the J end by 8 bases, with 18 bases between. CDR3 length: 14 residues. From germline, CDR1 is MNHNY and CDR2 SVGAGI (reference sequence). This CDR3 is CASSPNREGVGYTF. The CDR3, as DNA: TGTGCCAGCAGTCCAAATCGGGAGGGCGTCGGCTACACCTTC.

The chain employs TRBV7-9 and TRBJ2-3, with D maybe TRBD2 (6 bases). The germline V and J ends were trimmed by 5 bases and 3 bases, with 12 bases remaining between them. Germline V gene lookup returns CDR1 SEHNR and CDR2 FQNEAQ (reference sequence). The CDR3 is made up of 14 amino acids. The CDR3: CASSPGGVTDTQYF. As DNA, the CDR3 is TGTGCCAGCAGCCCAGGCGGGGTTACAGATACGCAGTATTTT.

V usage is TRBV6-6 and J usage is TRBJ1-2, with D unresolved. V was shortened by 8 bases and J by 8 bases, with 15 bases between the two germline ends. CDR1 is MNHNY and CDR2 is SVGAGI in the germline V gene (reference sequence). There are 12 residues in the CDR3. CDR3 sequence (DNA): TGTGCCAGCCTAGATCCTGATGGGGGCTACACCTTC. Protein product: CASLDPDGGYTF.